These T cell receptor beta chains were read from a single sample in a study of T cells in narcolepsy. This table comes from immunoSEQ multiplex PCR, and its TCRdb copy is limited to in-frame clones, with some not included. The table records around 30,000 clones, roughly 80% of them present only once. Sequencing used memory (CD45RA-) CD4+ T cells from blood. These TCRs come from a human donor in good health. Both conserved end residues are part of each CDR3. The order of the fields is D gene, J gene, clone size, V gene, CDR3 protein, CDR3 DNA. The D gene is left open where the match is weak. Expanded clones are given a class, and other clones once, few, many or no size at all.

.	TRBJ1-1	.	TRBV7-2	CASSPRGGRAEAFF	TGTGCCAGCAGCCCCCGTGGAGGGCGGGCTGAAGCTTTCTTT
.	TRBJ2-6	.	TRBV19	CASNEGGTGANVLTF	TGTGCCAGTAACGAGGGGGGGACAGGGGCCAACGTCCTGACTTTC
.	TRBJ2-3	.	TRBV19	CASSLRDYEDTQYF	TGTGCCAGTAGTCTCCGGGATTATGAAGATACGCAGTATTTT
.	TRBJ1-2	.	TRBV7-9	CASSLSGRYNYGYTF	TGTGCCAGCAGCTTATCAGGGAGATATAACTATGGCTACACCTTC
.	TRBJ1-3	.	TRBV6-1	CASSDQEGGSGNTIYF	TGTGCCAGCAGTGACCAGGAAGGGGGCTCTGGAAACACCATATATTTT
.	TRBJ2-1	.	TRBV9	CASSVDPPAAGILDEQFF	TGTGCCAGCAGCGTAGACCCGCCGGCGGCGGGAATCCTCGATGAGCAGTTCTTC
.	TRBJ2-1	.	TRBV27	CASSSIVGSYNEQFF	TGTGCCAGCAGTTCTATCGTAGGGTCCTACAATGAGCAGTTCTTC
.	TRBJ1-2	few	TRBV6-1	CASSEQANYGYTF	TGTGCCAGCAGTGAACAGGCCAACTATGGCTACACCTTC
.	TRBJ2-6	.	TRBV27	CASSVRSGTGANVLTF	TGTGCCAGCAGTGTTCGGTCCGGGACTGGGGCCAACGTCCTGACTTTC
.	TRBJ2-7	.	TRBV4-1	CASTRRDIHYEQYF	TGCGCCAGCACCAGACGGGACATCCACTACGAGCAGTACTTC
.	TRBJ2-6	.	TRBV7-2	CASSPRGGGAGANVLTF	TGTGCCAGCAGCCCGCGTGGGGGGGGCGCTGGGGCCAACGTCCTGACTTTC
TRBD1	TRBJ2-1	few	TRBV19	CASSMKTGGTNEQFF	TGTGCCAGTAGTATGAAAACAGGGGGTACGAATGAGCAGTTCTTC
.	TRBJ1-2	.	TRBV9	CASSVALQPSNYGYTF	TGTGCCAGCAGCGTAGCTCTCCAGCCGAGTAACTATGGCTACACCTTC
.	TRBJ2-3	.	TRBV9	CASSVEDTQYF	TGTGCCAGCAGCGTAGAAGATACGCAGTATTTT
.	TRBJ2-5	few	TRBV7-9	CASSFPGAGGETQYF	TGTGCCAGCAGCTTTCCCGGGGCCGGTGGGGAGACCCAGTACTTC
TRBD1	TRBJ1-2	.	TRBV5-1	CASSRGGQAPNYGYTF	TGCGCCAGCAGCAGAGGGGGACAGGCTCCGAACTATGGCTACACCTTC
.	TRBJ1-6	.	TRBV30	CAWSLNADSPLHF	TGTGCCTGGAGTCTGAACGCTGATTCACCCCTCCACTTT
.	TRBJ1-1	.	TRBV7-2	CASSFVPWAGTEAFF	TGTGCCAGCAGCTTTGTCCCCTGGGCGGGGACTGAAGCTTTCTTT
TRBD2	TRBJ2-1	few	TRBV5-4	CASSLGLAGGDEQFF	TGTGCCAGCAGCTTGGGACTAGCGGGGGGCGATGAGCAGTTCTTC
.	TRBJ1-1	.	TRBV6-1	CASSALRNTEAFF	TGTGCCAGCAGTGCCCTGAGGAACACTGAAGCTTTCTTT
.	TRBJ1-1	.	TRBV21-1	CASSKAAGEVEAFF	TGTGCCAGCAGCAAAGCGGCAGGGGAGGTTGAAGCTTTCTTT
.	TRBJ1-2	.	TRBV5-4	CATGQVNYGYTF	TGTGCCACCGGACAAGTCAACTATGGCTACACCTTC
.	TRBJ1-1	.	TRBV19	CASSIGEGRRSAGAFF	TGTGCCAGTAGTATCGGAGAGGGACGACGAAGTGCGGGAGCTTTCTTT
.	TRBJ2-2	.	TRBV6-4	CASSVQVNTGELFF	TGTGCCAGCAGTGTACAGGTGAACACCGGGGAGCTGTTTTTT
TRBD1	TRBJ1-5	.	TRBV6-6	CASSGQGGNQPQHF	TGTGCCAGCAGCGGACAGGGAGGCAATCAGCCCCAGCATTTT
TRBD1	TRBJ1-2	.	TRBV5-6	CASSLSGGNYYGYTF	TGTGCCAGCAGCCTATCAGGGGGCAATTACTATGGCTACACCTTC
.	TRBJ1-1	.	TRBV7-8	CASSLGRTAEAFF	TGTGCCAGCAGCTTAGGGCGGACAGCTGAAGCTTTCTTT
TRBD2	TRBJ2-7	.	TRBV9	CASSVAGTSAHYEQYF	TGTGCCAGCAGCGTAGCTGGGACTAGCGCGCACTACGAGCAGTACTTC
.	TRBJ2-7	.	TRBV14	CASSQGRASYEQYF	TGTGCCAGCAGCCAAGGGAGAGCGTCCTACGAGCAGTACTTC
TRBD1	TRBJ1-1	.	TRBV5-4	CASSLGGTGEAFF	TGTGCCAGCAGCTTGGGTGGGACAGGTGAAGCTTTCTTT
.	TRBJ2-2	.	TRBV9	CASSVGGGRNTGELFF	TGTGCCAGCAGCGTAGGCGGGGGCCGGAACACCGGGGAGCTGTTTTTT
TRBD2	TRBJ2-3	.	TRBV9	CASSVEFSGASSTDTQYF	TGTGCCAGCAGCGTAGAGTTTAGCGGGGCCTCTAGCACAGATACGCAGTATTTT
.	TRBJ1-2	.	TRBV7-8	CASSLVGGTGTNYGYTF	TGTGCCAGCAGCTTAGTGGGGGGGACGGGGACTAACTATGGCTACACCTTC
.	TRBJ1-2	.	TRBV19	CASSTQTDSYGYTF	TGTGCCAGTAGTACCCAAACAGACTCCTATGGCTACACCTTC
.	TRBJ1-4	.	TRBV4-1	CASSQGDGSNEKLFF	TGCGCCAGCAGCCAAGGGGACGGGAGTAATGAAAAACTGTTTTTT
.	TRBJ2-6	few	TRBV6-1	CASKFRAGGANVLTF	TGTGCCAGCAAATTTAGGGCGGGTGGGGCCAACGTCCTGACTTTC
.	TRBJ1-5	.	TRBV19	CASTGLGGNQPQHF	TGTGCCAGTACCGGTCTAGGAGGGAATCAGCCCCAGCATTTT
TRBD1	TRBJ2-6	.	TRBV19	CASGDRGRNGANVLTF	TGTGCCAGTGGTGACAGGGGGCGAAATGGGGCCAACGTCCTGACTTTC
.	TRBJ1-5	.	TRBV19	CASSQGSNQPQHF	TGTGCCAGCTCCCAGGGTAGCAATCAGCCCCAGCATTTT
TRBD1	TRBJ2-5	.	TRBV5-4	CASSPRDRGWETQYF	TGTGCCAGCAGCCCCCGGGACAGGGGGTGGGAGACCCAGTACTTC
.	TRBJ2-7	.	TRBV5-4	CASSLDREYEQYF	TGTGCCAGCAGCTTGGACAGGGAATACGAGCAGTACTTC
.	TRBJ2-1	.	TRBV6-1	CASMRDPNSYNEQFF	TGTGCCAGCATGAGGGACCCCAACTCCTACAATGAGCAGTTCTTC
TRBD1	TRBJ1-2	.	TRBV11-2	CASSPAGTGYNYGYTF	TGTGCCAGCAGCCCAGCGGGGACAGGTTATAACTATGGCTACACCTTC
TRBD2	TRBJ2-1	.	TRBV15	CATSREVTSGKYNEQFF	TGTGCCACCAGCAGAGAAGTGACTAGCGGAAAGTACAATGAGCAGTTCTTC
.	TRBJ1-6	.	TRBV4-2	CASSRPGTENSPLHF	TGTGCCAGCAGCCGCCCCGGGACCGAGAATTCACCCCTCCACTTT
.	TRBJ1-3	.	TRBV30	CAWRQTRGTGNTIYF	TGTGCCTGGAGACAAACCAGGGGTACGGGAAACACCATATATTTT
.	TRBJ2-1	.	TRBV5-4	CASSRDGSGAQFF	TGTGCCAGCAGCCGGGACGGGTCGGGAGCGCAGTTCTTC
TRBD1	TRBJ1-4	once	TRBV15	CATSKGTGATNEKLFF	TGTGCCACCAGCAAAGGGACAGGGGCAACTAATGAAAAACTGTTTTTT
.	TRBJ1-1	once	TRBV9	CASATGYHYADTEAFF	TGTGCCTCAGCCACAGGTTACCATTATGCCGACACTGAAGCTTTCTTT
.	TRBJ2-5	.	TRBV18	CASSPLLGNQETQYF	TGTGCCAGCTCACCATTACTGGGGAACCAAGAGACCCAGTACTTC
.	TRBJ1-1	.	TRBV6-5	CASSYSVVGRPEAFF	TGTGCCAGCAGTTACTCGGTCGTAGGGAGGCCTGAAGCTTTCTTT
TRBD2	TRBJ2-3	.	TRBV5-5	CASSPFSGTSGTQYF	TGTGCCAGCAGCCCTTTTAGCGGGACTTCGGGTACGCAGTATTTT
.	TRBJ1-5	.	TRBV7-8	CASSSEQGTNQPQHF	TGTGCCAGCAGCTCTGAGCAGGGTACAAATCAGCCCCAGCATTTT
.	TRBJ2-1	.	TRBV29-1	CSVDRESNEQFF	TGCAGCGTTGACCGGGAGAGTAATGAGCAGTTCTTC
.	TRBJ1-2	.	TRBV30	CAWSVQSGGYTF	TGTGCCTGGAGTGTACAGTCAGGAGGCTACACCTTC
TRBD2	TRBJ2-6	once	TRBV5-1	CASSNLAGGSGANVLTF	TGCGCCAGCAGCAACCTAGCGGGGGGATCTGGGGCCAACGTCCTGACTTTC
.	TRBJ2-7	.	TRBV2	CASGGLGHEQYF	TGTGCCAGTGGGGGACTTGGCCACGAGCAGTACTTC
.	TRBJ1-4	.	TRBV7-6	CASSSLTGEKLFF	TGTGCCAGCAGCTCTCTCACGGGCGAAAAACTGTTTTTT
.	TRBJ2-7	.	TRBV10-1	CASSEVGTSEQYF	TGCGCCAGCAGTGAGGTCGGGACAAGCGAGCAGTACTTC
TRBD1	TRBJ1-2	.	TRBV6-5	CASNPGQGVGYGYTF	TGTGCCAGCAACCCTGGACAGGGGGTCGGCTATGGCTACACCTTC